This TCR beta chain was obtained from a study of blood T cell repertoires in COVID-19. At the level of the study: Donors in the United States, Italy and Spain gave samples during acute or convalescent COVID-19. Sources were T cells, B-cell-depleted T cells, or PBMCs; the material itself was cDNA or gDNA.

V lost 0 bases and J lost 0, with 4 bases in between. This CDR3 spans 15 amino acids. The germline V gene has CDR1 SGHRS and CDR2 YFSETQ. Methods used by the authors: Counts of nucleated cells, estimated from reference gene primer amplification, were obtained. The repertoire was sequenced with immunoSEQ multiplex PCR; TCRdb's copy has only in-frame clones and lacks some. That table gives V, J and clone size, and the DNA gave D and trimming. In the table there are around 150,000 clones, over 85% of which are singletons. The specimen sequenced was peripheral blood. The clonotype comes from a woman between 50 and 59 years old with acute or convalescent COVID-19. The chain uses TRBV5-1 and TRBJ1-6; no clear D. This CDR3 is CASSLGSSYNSPLHF. The DNA of the CDR3 is TGCGCCAGCAGCTTGGGGAGCTCCTATAATTCACCCCTCCACTTT. Looking up the rest from reference TRBV5-1 and TRBJ1-6 gives the full variable domain: KAGVTQTPRYLIKTRGQQVTLSCSPISGHRSVSWYQQTPGQGLQFLFEYFSETQRNKGNFPGRFSGRQFSNSRSEMNVSTLELGDSALYLCASSLGSSYNSPLHFGNGTRLTVT.